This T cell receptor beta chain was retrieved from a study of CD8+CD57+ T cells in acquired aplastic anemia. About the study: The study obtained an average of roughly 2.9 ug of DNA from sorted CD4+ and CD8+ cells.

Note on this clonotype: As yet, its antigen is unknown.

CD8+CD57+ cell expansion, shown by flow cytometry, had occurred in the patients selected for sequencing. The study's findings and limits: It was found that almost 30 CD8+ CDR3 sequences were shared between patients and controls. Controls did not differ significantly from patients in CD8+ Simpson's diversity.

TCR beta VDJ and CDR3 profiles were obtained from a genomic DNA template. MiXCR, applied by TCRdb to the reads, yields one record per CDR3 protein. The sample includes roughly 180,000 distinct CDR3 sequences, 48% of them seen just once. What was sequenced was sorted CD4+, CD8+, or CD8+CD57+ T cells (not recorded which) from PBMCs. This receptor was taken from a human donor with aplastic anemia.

CDR3 in DNA: TGTGCCAGCAGCTTAGACGCAGGGGAGAATGAGCAGTTCTTC. Translating gives CASSLDAGENEQFF. V is TRBV7-6 and J is TRBJ2-1, with a tentative D call TRBD1 (6 bases). Germline CDR1 SGHVS, CDR2 FNYEAQ. The CDR3 extends over 14 amino acids. V shed 1 base and J shed 7 bases, with 11 bases lying between them.